The 24 T cell receptor beta chains in this list originate from one sample, sequenced in a study of CD8+CD57+ T cells in acquired aplastic anemia. In patients chosen for sequencing, flow cytometry had shown CD8+CD57+ cell expansion. Genomic DNA, serving as template, underwent TCR beta VDJ and CDR3 profiling. TCRdb ran MiXCR on the reads and lists one entry per CDR3 protein. The sample contains under 200,000 distinct CDR3 sequences, approximately 48% of which appear only once. Sequencing input: sorted CD4+, CD8+, or CD8+CD57+ T cells (not recorded which) from PBMCs. These receptors came from a human donor with aplastic anemia.

V is TRBV28 and J is TRBJ1-5; D not resolved. CDR1 and CDR2 from the germline V gene are MDHEN and SYDVKM. Between the trimmed V and J ends, which lost 7 bases and 9 bases, there was a span of 13 bases. CDR3 length: 12 residues. The CDR3 coding sequence is TGTGCCAGCACCGGTCCCCCTCGGCCCCAGCATTTT. Amino acid sequence: CASTGPPRPQHF.

Points on this clonotype: This may come from a read error, since a much larger clone is one base off. The chain uses TRBV7-2 and TRBJ2-2; maybe TRBD2 (5 bases). The V gene's germline CDR1 is SGHTA and CDR2 FQGNSA. CDR3 length: 11 amino acids. The CDR3 reads CASSLAGELSF. The CDR3 coding sequence is TGTGCCAGCAGCTTAGCCGGGGAGCTGTCTTTT.

This clonotype was detected a few times. J is TRBJ2-7 and V is TRBV29-1; 7 bases match TRBD1. The CDR3 runs 12 residues. CDR1 SQVTM and CDR2 ANQGSEA come from the germline V gene. V lost 6 bases and J lost 6; bases outside the gene matches: 8. The CDR3 reads CSVWDSVGEQYF. DNA of the CDR3: TGCAGCGTATGGGACAGCGTAGGCGAGCAGTACTTC.

The genes are TRBV30 and TRBJ2-1; 9 nucleotides line up with TRBD2. V shed 4 bases and J 12 bases; nucleotides not matched to a gene: 16. The germline V gene has CDR1 GTSNPN and CDR2 SVGIG (reference sequence). This CDR3 contains 15 residues. The DNA for the CDR3 is TGTGCCTGGAAAGGCTGGATAGCGGGAGTGATTAGGCAGTTCTTC. Translating gives CAWKGWIAGVIRQFF.

By sample fraction, this clonotype is medium-sized. The chain recombines TRBV10-3 with TRBJ2-3, with TRBD2 matching over 10 bases. This CDR3 contains 15 residues. The V gene end was trimmed by 7 bases and the J gene end by 6 bases; junction bases not matched to a gene: 10. Looked up from germline, CDR1 is ENHRY and CDR2 is SYGVKD. The CDR3 DNA follows: TGTGCCATCACTGAAGCGGGGGGGCAGGGGGATACGCAGTATTTT. This translates into CAITEAGGQGDTQYF.

This clonotype has more than one count but fewer than ten. This chain connects TRBV30 to TRBJ1-5, with D unresolved. V was cut by 1 base and J by 0 bases, with 7 bases left in between. Per the germline V gene, CDR1 is GTSNPN and CDR2 is SVGIG (reference sequence). The CDR3 contains 14 residues. DNA for the CDR3: TGTGCCTGGAGTGCGGGGTTTAGCAATCAGCCCCAGCATTTT. This encodes CAWSAGFSNQPQHF.

This clonotype was seen a few times. The chain couples TRBV6-5 to TRBJ1-3; D might be TRBD1 (6 bases). The CDR3 contains 15 residues. Per the germline V gene, CDR1 is MNHEY and CDR2 is SVGAGI. V was pared by 0 bases and J by 2 bases, with 8 bases between. In DNA, the CDR3 is TGTGCCAGCAGTTACTCTCAGGGGACTGGAAACACCATATATTTT. This sequence encodes CASSYSQGTGNTIYF.

The chain joins TRBV13 to TRBJ1-6, with 10 bases fitting TRBD1. J gave up 4 bases and V 3 bases, and 0 bases lay outside the gene matches. Germline assignment: CDR1 PRHDT and CDR2 FYEKMQ (reference sequence). The CDR3 runs 15 residues. This CDR3 is CASSLGQGYNSPLHF. The CDR3 DNA is TGTGCCAGCAGCTTGGGACAGGGGTATAATTCACCCCTCCACTTT.

The chain has TRBV5-1 and TRBJ2-7; a possible D gene is TRBD1 (6 bases). The germline V and J ends were trimmed by 6 bases and 6 bases, with 19 bases remaining between them. Looked up from germline, CDR1 is SGHRS and CDR2 is YFSETQ. The CDR3 covers 14 residues. The CDR3 sequence: CASTPTGTLGEQYF. In nucleotides, the CDR3 is TGCGCCAGCACCCCCACAGGGACCTTGGGCGAGCAGTACTTC.

This clonotype was counted at least ten times. Just one base apart from a much larger clone, this may be a read error. The chain couples TRBV10-3 to TRBJ1-6, with TRBD1 matching 7 bases. This CDR3 contains 15 residues. After removal of 6 bases from V and 8 bases from J, the junction contained 10 bases not matched to a gene. The germline gives CDR1 ENHRY, CDR2 SYGVKD. The DNA of the CDR3 is TGTGCCATCAGCGGTAGGGACAGTAAGGATTCACCCCTCCACTTT. Residues: CAISGRDSKDSPLHF.

The chain uses TRBV10-3 and TRBJ2-5, with a possible D match to TRBD1 (6 bases). V lost 8 bases, J lost 2 bases, and 12 bases lay in between. This CDR3 region has 13 residues. Germline V gene data show CDR1 as ENHRY and CDR2 as SYGVKD. The CDR3 is CAIGDNLQETQYF. CDR3 DNA: TGTGCCATCGGGGACAACCTGCAAGAGACCCAGTACTTC.

J is TRBJ2-3 and V is TRBV20-1; D is possibly TRBD2 (6 bases). This CDR3 is built from 14 residues. V was shortened by 3 bases and J by 4 bases, with 14 bases between the two germline ends. Germline lookup yields CDR1 DFQATT and CDR2 SNEGSKA (reference sequence). The CDR3 reads CSASLGSGSDTQYF. The CDR3 DNA follows: TGCAGTGCTAGCTTGGGTAGCGGCTCAGATACGCAGTATTTT.

V and J are TRBV5-1 and TRBJ2-5; 7 positions match TRBD2. Germline CDR1 SGHRS, CDR2 YFSETQ. V lost 4 bases and J lost 5; bases outside the gene matches: 8. There are 14 residues in the CDR3. The CDR3 DNA follows: TGCGCCAGCAGCCCCTGGGGGGGGGTCGAGACCCAGTACTTC. Its protein is CASSPWGGVETQYF.

This chain connects TRBV10-3 to TRBJ2-1, with TRBD2 matching over 9 bases. The germline CDR1 and CDR2 sequences are ENHRY and SYGVKD. V lost 3 bases and J lost 4; bases outside the gene matches: 4. The CDR3 loop spans 15 amino acids. CDR3: CAISDASGVYNEQFF. CDR3 coding DNA: TGTGCCATCAGTGACGCTAGCGGGGTATACAATGAGCAGTTCTTC.

With respect to this clonotype: No conserved phenylalanine or tryptophan is present at the end of the CDR3, so a read error is the likely explanation. The chain has TRBV5-1 and TRBJ2-5; TRBD2 might be the D (6 bases). From germline, CDR1 is SGHRS and CDR2 YFSETQ. The CDR3 sequence is 15 residues long. This CDR3 is CTSSSSGLRQETQYC. The CDR3 region has the DNA TGCACCAGCAGCTCATCGGGACTCCGTCAAGAGACCCAGTACTGC.

V is TRBV10-3 and J is TRBJ1-2; TRBD1 agrees at 9 bases. Germline CDR1 and CDR2: ENHRY and SYGVKD. V gave up 7 bases and J gave up 8 bases; unmatched junction bases: 8. The CDR3 is 13 amino acids. CDR3 sequence reads: CAITSQGAEGYTF. In DNA form, the CDR3 reads TGTGCCATCACCTCACAGGGGGCTGAGGGCTACACCTTC.

This clonotype has a count of ten or more. The chain's CDR3 is CASSPTVNTEAFF. CDR3 DNA sequence: TGTGCCAGCAGCCCCACGGTGAACACTGAAGCTTTCTTT. The chain couples TRBV9 to TRBJ1-1; the D is unclear. Germline values: CDR1 SGDLS, CDR2 YYNGEE. Trimming removed 4 bases from V and 0 bases from J, with 7 bases in between. This CDR3 is built from 13 residues.

The CDR3, as DNA: TGCGCCAGCAGCTTCGGGACGGACAGCTCTGGAAACACCATATATTTT. Translated: CASSFGTDSSGNTIYF. This chain joins TRBV5-1 and TRBJ1-3; perhaps TRBD1 as D (6 bases). Germline CDR1 SGHRS, CDR2 YFSETQ. CDR3 length: 16 amino acids. Trimming took off 2 bases at V and 0 bases at J, with 12 bases between the two ends.

This clonotype was counted ten times or more. The rearrangement links TRBV24-1 to TRBJ2-3; D remains unclear. CDR3 length: 16 residues. CDR1 is KGHDR, CDR2 SFDVKD, per germline. V was clipped by 4 bases and J by 2 bases, with 15 bases between them. CDR3: CATSEGTQPFTDTQYF. The CDR3 DNA is TGTGCCACCAGTGAGGGAACGCAACCTTTCACAGATACGCAGTATTTT.

The chain combines TRBV29-1 with TRBJ2-7; D tentatively fits TRBD1 or TRBD2 (5 bases each). The germline V gene encodes CDR1 SQVTM and CDR2 ANQGSEA. Trimming took off 4 bases at V and 3 bases at J, with 10 bases between the two ends. This CDR3 is built from 12 residues. The CDR3 DNA sequence: TGCAGCGTTGTCCAGGGAGACTACGAGCAGTACTTC. It yields the protein CSVVQGDYEQYF.

The chain recombines TRBV12-3 or TRBV12-4 with TRBJ1-4, with 7 bases fitting TRBD1. There are 14 residues in the CDR3. V trimming: 6 bases; J trimming: 7 bases; junction bases outside the gene matches: 8. Here the CDR3 DNA reads TGTGCCAGCAGCTCAGACAGGGCCTCTGAAAAACTGTTTTTT. Its protein is CASSSDRASEKLFF.

The chain has TRBV5-1 and TRBJ1-6; 9 nucleotides line up with TRBD1. CDR3 length: 16 residues. J was trimmed by 8 bases and V by 0 bases; bases with no gene match: 6. Germline assignment: CDR1 SGHRS and CDR2 YFSETQ. The CDR3 spells CASSLDGGQGYSPLHF. CDR3 in DNA: TGCGCCAGCAGCTTGGATGGGGGACAGGGTTATTCACCCCTCCACTTT.

On this clonotype itself: The conserved phenylalanine or tryptophan normally closing the CDR3 is absent here, so this likely arose from a read error. The chain links TRBV24-1 to TRBJ2-7; 12 nucleotides match TRBD2. V lost 7 bases to trimming and J lost 0 bases; unmatched junction nucleotides: 3. Per the germline V gene, CDR1 is KGHDR and CDR2 is SFDVKD. This CDR3 has 15 residues. The CDR3 nucleotides are TGTGCCACCAGCGGACTAGCGGGGAGCTCCTACGAGCAGTACCTC. Protein sequence: CATSGLAGSSYEQYL.

The chain joins TRBV28 to TRBJ1-2, with 10 positions matching TRBD1. Germline trimming cut 5 bases from V and 8 bases from J; bases unmatched to any gene: 14. The CDR3 has 16 residues. Germline CDR1 reads MDHEN; CDR2 reads SYDVKM. This CDR3 reads CASSIFRDRGLGGYTF. Written as DNA, the CDR3 is TGTGCCAGCAGTATATTCCGAGACAGGGGGCTCGGCGGCTACACCTTC.